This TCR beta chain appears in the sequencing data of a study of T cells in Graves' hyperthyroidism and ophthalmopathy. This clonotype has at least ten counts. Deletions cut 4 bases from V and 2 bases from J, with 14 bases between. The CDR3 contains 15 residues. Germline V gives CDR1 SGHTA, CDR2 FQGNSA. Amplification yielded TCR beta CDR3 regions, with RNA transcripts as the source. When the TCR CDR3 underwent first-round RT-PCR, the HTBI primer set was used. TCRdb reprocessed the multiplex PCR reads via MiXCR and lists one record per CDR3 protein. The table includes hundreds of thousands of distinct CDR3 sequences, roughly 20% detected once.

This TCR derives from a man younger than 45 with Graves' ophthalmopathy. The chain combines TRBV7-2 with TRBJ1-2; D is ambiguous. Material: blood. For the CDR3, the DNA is TGTGCCAGCAGCTCCCCCCCGACGGGGAACTATGGCTACACCTTC. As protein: CASSSPPTGNYGYTF.